This is a list of T cell receptor beta chains from one sample in a study of CXCR3-negative and CXCR3-positive naive CD8 T cells. TCRdb derives one entry per CDR3 protein from the 5' RACE reads, leaving out DNA. Here the sample table reports approximately 100,000 distinct CDR3 sequences. The sequenced material came from naive CXCR3+ CD8+ T cells from blood. The origin of the receptors is a human donor in good health. Some clones in this sample may be carry-over from other donors' samples. Each CDR3 is given with its conserved first and last residue. Fields, in order: J gene, V gene, CDR3 protein.

TRBJ2-2	TRBV7-3	CASRGLISTGELFF
TRBJ2-1	TRBV24-1	CATSSDNEQFF
TRBJ1-1	TRBV6-5	CASRANLEPNAFF
TRBJ2-2	TRBV7-6	CASSRDFLGELFF
TRBJ1-6	TRBV20-1	CSARDIPREGNYSPLHF
TRBJ2-7	TRBV20-1	CSARPQGLFEQYF
TRBJ2-3	TRBV27	CASARGTSGTSTDTQYF
TRBJ1-1	TRBV20-1	CSARDLGMNTEAFF
TRBJ2-1	TRBV7-2	CASSIWDRGNEQFF
TRBJ2-1	TRBV15	CATSRPPDRGPVGEQFF